These 24 T cell receptor beta chains share one sample of origin, sequenced in a study of cytotoxic CD8 clonotypes in ibrutinib-treated CLL. TCRdb's table, derived via immunoSEQ multiplex PCR, lists solely in-frame clones and lacks some. The table lists around 70,000 clones, 90% of them singletons, with around 3.1% in the top ten. The sample consisted of PBMCs, taken after 12 months of ibrutinib treatment. All receptors come from a human donor with chronic lymphocytic leukemia.

The gene calls are TRBV16 and TRBJ2-2; 7 nucleotides match TRBD2. V shed 5 bases and J 1 base; nucleotides not matched to a gene: 7. CDR1 is KGHSY, CDR2 FQNENV, per germline. The CDR3 is made up of 16 amino acids. CDR3 residues: CASSEPGRGNTGELFF. The CDR3 DNA is TGTGCCAGCAGCGAACCTGGGAGGGGGAACACCGGGGAGCTGTTTTTT.

This chain uses TRBV28 with TRBJ1-3; TRBD1 is a possible D gene (5 bases). Germline assignment: CDR1 MDHEN and CDR2 SYDVKM. CDR3 length: 16 amino acids. Trimming took 10 bases from V and 1 from J, leaving 20 bases between them. CDR3 nucleotides: TGTGCCACAACCCTTCGGGGGTATACGTCTGGAAACACCATATATTTT. It encodes CATTLRGYTSGNTIYF.

The rearrangement joins TRBV28 to TRBJ2-5, with 11 nucleotides matching TRBD2. The CDR3 consists of 17 residues. The V and J ends lost 2 bases and 5 bases, in that order; junction bases with no gene match: 10. Germline lookup yields CDR1 MDHEN and CDR2 SYDVKM. The CDR3 sequence: CASSLISGGALKETQYF. CDR3 DNA: TGTGCCAGCAGTTTAATTAGCGGGGGGGCCCTCAAGGAGACCCAGTACTTC.

The chain couples TRBV5-1 to TRBJ2-3, with D perhaps matching TRBD1 (6 bases). V was cut by 3 bases and J by 1 base, with 12 bases left in between. The CDR3 totals 15 residues. Germline CDR1 is SGHRS and CDR2 is YFSETQ. The CDR3 here is CASSYEGVGTDTQYF. The DNA for the CDR3 is TGCGCCAGCAGCTATGAGGGGGTAGGCACAGATACGCAGTATTTT.

The chain has TRBV28 and TRBJ1-1, with 9 bases fitting TRBD1. Germline V lookup: CDR1 MDHEN, CDR2 SYDVKM. The CDR3 runs to 16 residues. V lost 5 bases and J lost 3; bases outside the gene matches: 10. The CDR3 DNA is TGTGCCAGCAGTCAGGGACAGGGTCGAGTGTACACTGAAGCTTTCTTT. The encoded protein is CASSQGQGRVYTEAFF.

The chain couples TRBV19 to TRBJ1-5; D is uncertain. The CDR3 has 14 amino acids. V dropped 7 bases and J dropped 0 bases, with 10 bases sitting between them. CDR1 is LNHDA and CDR2 is SQIVND in the germline V gene (reference sequence). The CDR3 DNA reads as TGTGCCAGTACCCTACGCGGTAGCAATCAGCCCCAGCATTTT. Translating it yields CASTLRGSNQPQHF.

The gene calls are TRBV10-3 and TRBJ1-6; D is uncertain. The V and J ends lost 3 bases and 5 bases respectively, with 11 bases between them. Germline V lookup: CDR1 ENHRY, CDR2 SYGVKD. CDR3 length: 15 residues. CDR3 DNA sequence: TGTGCCATCAGTGAACGGTCAGCAGATAATTCACCCCTCCACTTT. This encodes CAISERSADNSPLHF.

V is TRBV6-5 and J is TRBJ1-1; no definite D call. The CDR3 covers 14 residues. Trimming took 0 bases from V and 5 from J, leaving 10 bases between them. Germline-derived CDR1 and CDR2 are MNHEY and SVGAGI. The DNA for the CDR3 is TGTGCCAGCAGTTACTCCCAGTCGCAAACTGAAGCTTTCTTT. It specifies CASSYSQSQTEAFF.

V usage is TRBV14 and J usage is TRBJ2-3, with D unresolved. Germline CDR1 reads SGHDN; CDR2 reads FVKESK. The V end lost 4 bases, the J end lost 0 bases, and 11 bases lay between the germline ends. The CDR3 extends over 15 amino acids. CDR3 sequence reads: CASSPLGQSTDTQYF. The CDR3 bases are TGTGCCAGCAGCCCCCTAGGGCAAAGCACAGATACGCAGTATTTT.

V usage is TRBV10-3 and J usage is TRBJ2-5; 9 bases are a match to TRBD2. Germline assignment: CDR1 ENHRY and CDR2 SYGVKD. J was trimmed by 1 base and V by 3 bases; bases with no gene match: 6. The CDR3 spans 16 residues. In DNA, the CDR3 is TGTGCCATCAGTGATTCAGCGGGAGGTTCCCAAGAGACCCAGTACTTC. Amino acids: CAISDSAGGSQETQYF.

The CDR3 reads CASSYGGDEKLFF. DNA of the CDR3: TGTGCCAGCAGCTATGGGGGGGATGAAAAACTGTTTTTT. This chain links TRBV7-9 with TRBJ1-4, with D perhaps matching TRBD1 (5 bases). Trimming left V 4 bases short and J 6 bases short, with 9 bases between. The CDR3 covers 13 residues. Germline V lookup: CDR1 SEHNR, CDR2 FQNEAQ (reference sequence).

The chain joins TRBV5-8 to TRBJ2-7; D remains unclear. Germline values: CDR1 SGHTS, CDR2 YDEGEE. The V and J ends lost 3 bases and 3 bases respectively, with 13 bases between them. The CDR3 is 14 amino acids. The CDR3 sequence: CASSSRPQVYEQYF. Written as DNA, the CDR3 is TGTGCCAGCAGCTCCCGCCCGCAGGTCTACGAGCAGTACTTC.

This clone has just one count. The chain uses TRBV11-3 and TRBJ2-5; 8 positions match TRBD1. This CDR3 is 16 amino acids long. Germline V CDR1 and CDR2: SGHNT, YENEEA. Trimming cost V 5 bases and J 2 bases; bases outside gene matches: 10. CDR3 sequence reads: CASSTRRQGTQETQYF. The CDR3, as DNA: TGTGCCAGCAGCACCCGGCGACAGGGGACTCAAGAGACCCAGTACTTC.

CDR3 sequence reads: CASSLSGVGSLNTEAFF. In DNA, the CDR3 is TGTGCCAGCAGTTTATCGGGGGTGGGAAGCCTCAACACTGAAGCTTTCTTT. V gene TRBV27 combines with J gene TRBJ1-1; D possibly corresponds to TRBD1 (5 bases). The CDR3 runs to 17 residues. The germline gives CDR1 MNHEY, CDR2 SMNVEV (reference sequence). Trimming pared 0 bases from V and 2 bases from J, leaving 16 bases between.

The CDR3 reads CASSLRKLFDEQFF. The CDR3 DNA reads TGTGCCAGCAGCTTAAGAAAGTTATTCGATGAGCAGTTCTTC. The chain is built from TRBV7-9 and TRBJ2-1, with unresolved D. Germline CDR1 SEHNR, CDR2 FQNEAQ (reference sequence). The CDR3 has 14 residues. Trimming removed 2 bases from V and 8 bases from J, with 13 bases in between.

This chain uses TRBV11-1 with TRBJ2-7; weak D call: TRBD2 (7 bases). CDR1 SGHAT and CDR2 FQDESV come from the germline V gene (reference sequence). The CDR3 extends over 16 amino acids. Trimming left V 5 bases short and J 5 bases short, with 22 bases between. The CDR3 DNA reads as TGTGCCAGCAGCCTCGTGGGGGGGGCCCCGAGTCACGAGCAGTACTTC. Translating gives CASSLVGGAPSHEQYF.

V gene TRBV5-6 combines with J gene TRBJ2-3; 9 nucleotides match TRBD2. Trimming removed 4 bases from V and 3 bases from J; junction bases left unmatched: 12. The germline V gene encodes CDR1 SGHDT and CDR2 YYEEEE. The CDR3 length is 17 residues. The CDR3 here is CASSPSPAGGPTDTQYF. The DNA for the CDR3 is TGTGCCAGCAGCCCCAGCCCCGCGGGAGGGCCGACAGATACGCAGTATTTT.

The chain carries TRBV12-2 and TRBJ1-1; no check of the table's D call, TRBD1, against the DNA was made. TRBV12-2 is termed a pseudogene. The CDR3 has 15 residues. The CDR3 DNA sequence: TGTGCAAGTCGCTTCCGGACGGACATGAACACTGAAGCTTTCTTT. Amino acids: CASRFRTDMNTEAFF.

The rearrangement uses TRBV2 and TRBJ2-7, with 9 nucleotides matching TRBD1. The CDR3 is made up of 14 amino acids. Losses at the gene ends were 6 bases for V and 0 bases for J; bases not matched to a gene: 3. Germline CDR1 is SNHLY and CDR2 is FYNNEI. The CDR3 DNA follows: TGTGCCAGCAGCGGGACAGGGTTCTCCTACGAGCAGTACTTC. As protein: CASSGTGFSYEQYF.

This sequence joins TRBV7-3 and TRBJ2-7; tentative D call: TRBD2 (6 bases). Trimming removed 5 bases at V and 6 bases at J, with 26 bases between. CDR1 and CDR2 from the germline V gene are SGHTA and FQGTGA. CDR3 size: 17 residues. CDR3 sequence: CASSRPVAGPTGGEQYF. In DNA, the CDR3 is TGTGCCAGCAGCCGCCCGGTGGCCGGGCCTACCGGGGGCGAGCAGTACTTC.

The chain uses TRBV7-9 and TRBJ1-4, with 8 bases that match TRBD1. With 5 bases clipped from V and 3 bases from J, the junction kept 11 bases outside the gene matches. This CDR3 contains 17 residues. CDR1 and CDR2 from the germline V gene are SEHNR and FQNEAQ (reference sequence). The CDR3 sequence: CASSPPAGQEPNEKLFF. CDR3 nucleotides: TGTGCCAGCAGCCCACCCGCGGGACAGGAGCCTAATGAAAAACTGTTTTTT.

The rearrangement joins TRBV5-1 to TRBJ1-1, with 7 bases aligning to TRBD1. J was trimmed by 5 bases and V by 4 bases; bases with no gene match: 11. Germline values: CDR1 SGHRS, CDR2 YFSETQ. The CDR3 length is 15 residues. The chain's CDR3 is CASSTVATGLTEAFF. The CDR3 DNA reads as TGCGCCAGCAGCACGGTTGCGACAGGGCTTACTGAAGCTTTCTTT. The full variable domain, its missing parts supplied by reference TRBV5-1 and TRBJ1-1, is KAGVTQTPRYLIKTRGQQVTLSCSPISGHRSVSWYQQTPGQGLQFLFEYFSETQRNKGNFPGRFSGRQFSNSRSEMNVSTLELGDSALYLCASSTVATGLTEAFFGQGTRLTVV.

The chain uses TRBV2 and TRBJ1-2; 7 nucleotides match TRBD1. Germline values: CDR1 SNHLY, CDR2 FYNNEI. CDR3 length: 15 amino acids. Trimming took 6 bases from V and 7 from J; bases not matched to a gene: 14. The DNA for the CDR3 is TGTGCCAGCAGCCCCCACCTTACAGGGGTAGGTGGCTACACCTTC. Translating it yields CASSPHLTGVGGYTF. Supplemented by reference TRBV2 and TRBJ1-2, the full variable domain reads EPEVTQTPSHQVTQMGQEVILRCVPISNHLYFYWYRQILGQKVEFLVSFYNNEISEKSEIFDDQFSVERPDGSNFTLKIRSTKLEDSAMYFCASSPHLTGVGGYTFGSGTRLTVV.

This clone has only a few counts. V and J are TRBV7-9 and TRBJ1-2; D is uncertain. The CDR3 contains 13 residues. Trimming stripped 1 base from V and 6 bases from J, with 9 bases between. CDR1 is SEHNR, CDR2 FQNEAQ, per germline (reference sequence). In DNA, the CDR3 is TGTGCCAGCAGCTTAGAAACAGCTGATGGCTACACCTTC. This gives the protein CASSLETADGYTF.